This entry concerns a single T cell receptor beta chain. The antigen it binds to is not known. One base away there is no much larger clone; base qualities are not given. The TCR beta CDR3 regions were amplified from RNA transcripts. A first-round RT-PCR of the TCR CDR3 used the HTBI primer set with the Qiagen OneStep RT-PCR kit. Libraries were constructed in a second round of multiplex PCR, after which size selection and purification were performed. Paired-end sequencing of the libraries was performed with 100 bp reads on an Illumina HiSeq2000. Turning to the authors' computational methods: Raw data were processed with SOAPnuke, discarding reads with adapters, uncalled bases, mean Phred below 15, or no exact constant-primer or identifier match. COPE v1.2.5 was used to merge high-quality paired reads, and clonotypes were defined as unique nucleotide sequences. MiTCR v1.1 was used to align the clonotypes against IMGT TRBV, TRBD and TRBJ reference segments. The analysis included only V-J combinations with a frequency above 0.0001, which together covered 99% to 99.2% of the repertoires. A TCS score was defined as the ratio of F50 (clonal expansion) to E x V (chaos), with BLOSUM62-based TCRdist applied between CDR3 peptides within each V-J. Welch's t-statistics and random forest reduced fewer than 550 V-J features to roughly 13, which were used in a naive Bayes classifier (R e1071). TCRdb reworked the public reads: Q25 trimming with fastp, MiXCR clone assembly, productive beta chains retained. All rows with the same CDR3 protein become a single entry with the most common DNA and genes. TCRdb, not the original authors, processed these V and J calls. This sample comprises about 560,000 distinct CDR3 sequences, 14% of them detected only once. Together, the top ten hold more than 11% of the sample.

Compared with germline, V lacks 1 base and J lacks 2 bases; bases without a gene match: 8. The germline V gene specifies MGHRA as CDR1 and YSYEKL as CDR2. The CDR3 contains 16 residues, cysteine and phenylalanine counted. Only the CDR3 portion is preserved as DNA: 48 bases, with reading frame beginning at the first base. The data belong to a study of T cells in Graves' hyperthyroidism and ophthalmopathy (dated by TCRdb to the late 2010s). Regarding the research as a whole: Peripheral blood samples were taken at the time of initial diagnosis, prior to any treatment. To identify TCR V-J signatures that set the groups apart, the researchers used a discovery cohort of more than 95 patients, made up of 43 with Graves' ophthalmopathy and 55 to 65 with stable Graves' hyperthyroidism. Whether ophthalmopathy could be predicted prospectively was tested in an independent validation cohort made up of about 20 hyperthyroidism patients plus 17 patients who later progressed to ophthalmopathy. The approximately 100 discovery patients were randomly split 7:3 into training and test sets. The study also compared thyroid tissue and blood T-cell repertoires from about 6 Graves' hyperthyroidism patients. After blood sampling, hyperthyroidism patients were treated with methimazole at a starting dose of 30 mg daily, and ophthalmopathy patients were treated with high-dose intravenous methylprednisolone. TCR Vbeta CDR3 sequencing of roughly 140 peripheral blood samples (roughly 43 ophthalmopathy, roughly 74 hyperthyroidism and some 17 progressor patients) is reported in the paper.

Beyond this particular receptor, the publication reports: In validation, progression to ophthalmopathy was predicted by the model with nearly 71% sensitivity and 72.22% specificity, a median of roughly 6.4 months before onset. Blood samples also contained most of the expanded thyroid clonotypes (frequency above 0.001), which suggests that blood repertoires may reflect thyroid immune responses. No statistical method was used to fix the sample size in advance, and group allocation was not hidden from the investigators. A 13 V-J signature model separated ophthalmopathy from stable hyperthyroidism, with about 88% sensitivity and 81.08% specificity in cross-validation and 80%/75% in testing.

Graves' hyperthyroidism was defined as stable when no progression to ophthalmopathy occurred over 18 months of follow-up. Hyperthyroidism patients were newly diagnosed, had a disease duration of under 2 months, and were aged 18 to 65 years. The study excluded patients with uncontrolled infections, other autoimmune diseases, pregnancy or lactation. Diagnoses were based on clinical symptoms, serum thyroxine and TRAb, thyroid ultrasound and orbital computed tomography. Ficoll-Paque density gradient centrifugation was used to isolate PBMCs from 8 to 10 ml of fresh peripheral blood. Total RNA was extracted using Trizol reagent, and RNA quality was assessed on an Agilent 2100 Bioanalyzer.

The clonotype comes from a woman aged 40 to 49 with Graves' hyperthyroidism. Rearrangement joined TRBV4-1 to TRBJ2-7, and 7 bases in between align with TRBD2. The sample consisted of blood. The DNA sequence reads TGCGCCAGCAGCCAAGGTGTTCTAGCGGCTACCTACGAGCAGTACTTC. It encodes CASSQGVLAATYEQYF.